This entry features one TCR beta chain sequence. V dropped 7 bases and J dropped 0; count of bases not matched to a gene: 8. This CDR3 is built from 15 residues. Per the germline V gene, CDR1 is SQVTM and CDR2 is ANQGSEA. The sample is drawn from a study of shared clonotypes between healthy human individuals. Generated by immunoSEQ multiplex PCR, the TCRdb table keeps only in-frame clones and is missing some. The data contain some 2,400,000 clones, under 97% of them singletons. The chain combines TRBV29-1 with TRBJ2-1; 8 positions match TRBD1. The sequence derives from a man younger than 35 in good health. Input material: naive CD4+ T cells sorted from blood. This sample's subset: CD45RA+ positively selected. The CDR3: CSAGTGLSSYNEQFF. The CDR3 DNA is TGCAGCGCTGGGACAGGTCTTAGCTCCTACAATGAGCAGTTCTTC.